Below are 9 T cell receptor beta chains sequenced from a single sample in a study of cytomegalovirus exposure and HLA in healthy donors. In the PCR, 60 Vbeta and 13 Jbeta primers were used. Generated by immunoSEQ multiplex PCR, the TCRdb table keeps only in-frame clones and is missing some. The sample contains approximately 100,000 clones, around 66% of which appear only once. What was sequenced was PBMCs. These receptors were collected from a man aged 30-40 years in good health and CMV-seronegative.

The rearrangement joins TRBV6-5 to TRBJ1-1; a weak D match, TRBD1 (5 bases). V shed 5 bases and J shed 0 bases, with 7 bases lying between them. The CDR3 sequence is 13 residues long. Germline V gene data show CDR1 as MNHEY and CDR2 as SVGAGI. The CDR3 DNA is TGTGCCAGCAGTGAACAGGTGAACACTGAAGCTTTCTTT. Protein sequence: CASSEQVNTEAFF.

This clone was seen a few times. The rearrangement uses TRBV19 and TRBJ1-4; D perhaps matches TRBD1 (6 bases). The CDR3 has 14 amino acids. The V end lost 6 bases, the J end lost 8 bases, and 16 bases lay between the germline ends. The germline gives CDR1 LNHDA, CDR2 SQIVND (reference sequence). The CDR3 DNA follows: TGTGCCAGTAGGGCCGGGCAGGGGAACGAAAAACTGTTTTTT. Its translation is CASRAGQGNEKLFF. Filled out from reference TRBV19 and TRBJ1-4, the complete variable domain reads DGGITQSPKYLFRKEGQNVTLSCEQNLNHDAMYWYRQDPGQGLRLIYYSQIVNDFQKGDIAEGYSVSREKKESFPLTVTSAQKNPTAFYLCASRAGQGNEKLFFGSGTQLSVL.

The chain links TRBV28 to TRBJ2-3; no firm D call. Germline lookup yields CDR1 MDHEN and CDR2 SYDVKM. Trimming shortened V by 6 bases and J by 3 bases, and 13 bases separated the two germline ends. The CDR3 covers 14 residues. CDR3 amino acids: CASSKQIPTDTQYF. DNA of the CDR3: TGTGCCAGCAGCAAACAGATCCCGACAGATACGCAGTATTTT.

This clone has more than one count but fewer than ten. The chain recombines TRBV5-6 with TRBJ2-5; D gene unclear. The DNA matches TRBJ2-7 better at its end, which makes the J call doubtful. Germline CDR1 reads SGHDT; CDR2 reads YYEEEE. The CDR3 is 12 amino acids. The DNA of the CDR3 is TGTGCCAGCAGCCATAGTCCCCCCGAGCAGTACTTC. Translation gives CASSHSPPEQYF.

The rearrangement joins TRBV28 to TRBJ1-4; 11 nucleotides line up with TRBD1. This CDR3 has 18 residues. After removal of 8 bases from V and 8 bases from J, the junction contained 19 bases not matched to a gene. From germline, CDR1 is MDHEN and CDR2 SYDVKM. The CDR3 region is CASGRGEGQGAEWEKLFF. The DNA of the CDR3 is TGTGCCAGCGGGCGTGGGGAAGGACAGGGGGCTGAGTGGGAAAAACTGTTTTTT.

The chain recombines TRBV6-5 with TRBJ2-2, with TRBD2 matching 14 bases. The V and J ends lost 7 bases and 7 bases, in that order; junction bases with no gene match: 5. The CDR3 is 15 residues long. The germline V gene encodes CDR1 MNHEY and CDR2 SVGAGI. In nucleotides, the CDR3 is TGTGCCAGCAACCCGGGACTAGCGGGGGTCGGGGAGCTGTTTTTT. Translation: CASNPGLAGVGELFF.

A few counts support this clone. This chain links TRBV5-1 with TRBJ2-7, with 11 bases matching TRBD2. V trimming: 3 bases; J trimming: 0 bases; junction bases outside the gene matches: 5. Germline assignment: CDR1 SGHRS and CDR2 YFSETQ. The CDR3 consists of 16 residues. The CDR3 nucleotides are TGCGCCAGCAGCTGGACTAGCGGGCTAAGCTCCTACGAGCAGTACTTC. Protein: CASSWTSGLSSYEQYF.

The J gene is TRBJ2-7, the V gene TRBV10-1; 7 nucleotides line up with TRBD1. The junction had 10 bases not matched to a gene; V was cut back by 0 bases and J by 5 bases. Germline V gene data show CDR1 as WNHNN and CDR2 as SYGVQD (reference sequence). CDR3 length: 16 amino acids. The CDR3 is CASSESPRGLVHEQYF. CDR3 DNA sequence: TGCGCCAGCAGTGAGTCTCCCAGGGGGTTGGTCCACGAGCAGTACTTC.

In its sample, this clone was seen a few times. The J gene is TRBJ2-6, the V gene TRBV28; D may be TRBD1 (6 bases). Germline V gene data show CDR1 as MDHEN and CDR2 as SYDVKM. The CDR3 spans 18 residues. Trimming took off 3 bases at V and 0 bases at J, with 15 bases between the two ends. This CDR3 reads CASSFRRQGLSGANVLTF. The CDR3 DNA is TGTGCCAGCAGTTTCCGGCGGCAGGGGCTCTCTGGGGCCAACGTCCTGACTTTC.